This T cell receptor beta chain is from a study of blood T cell repertoires in COVID-19. In the authors' workflow: Amplification of reference gene primers provided the estimated nucleated cell counts. Assay: immunoSEQ multiplex PCR; the TCRdb copy retains only in-frame clones and omits some. V, J and clone size were drawn from that table, and D and trimming were deduced from the DNA. The table lists 200,000 to 250,000 clones, roughly three quarters of them singletons. Looked up from germline, CDR1 is SGHRS and CDR2 is YFSETQ. V lost 4 bases to trimming and J lost 0 bases; unmatched junction nucleotides: 7. This CDR3 has 18 amino acids.

Sequenced material: peripheral blood. The chain recombines TRBV5-1 with TRBJ2-6; the match to TRBD1 covers 10 bases. The clonotype was recovered from a woman aged 35 to 49 with active or convalescent COVID-19. CDR3 residues: CASSARTGGRSGANVLTF. The DNA for the CDR3 is TGCGCCAGCAGCGCCCGGACAGGGGGACGCTCTGGGGCCAACGTCCTGACTTTC.